This T cell receptor beta chain was recorded in a study of cytomegalovirus exposure and HLA in healthy donors. Study-wide results and limits: TCR beta sequences reportedly predicted the HLA-A and HLA-B alleles of most subjects accurately. Whilst most TCR sequences proved rare, a subset of public TCRs occurred across many donors. Within an earlier analysis, most TCR beta V segments proved productive either about 87% or about 30% of the time. CMV serostatus was the sole immune exposure information available.

This clone appeared once. Antigen: not known. PCR was performed using 60 Vbeta and 13 Jbeta primers. The table came from immunoSEQ multiplex PCR; TCRdb's copy has only in-frame clones and leaves some out. Among 50,000 to 70,000 clones, around 79% were seen once, and the ten largest hold less than 3%. Trimming shortened V by 8 bases and J by 12 bases, and 19 bases separated the two germline ends. The CDR3 runs to 12 residues. Germline-derived CDR1 and CDR2 are MNHEY and SVGAGI. Sequencing was done on a sample of PBMCs. The J gene is TRBJ2-5, the V gene TRBV6-5; D might be TRBD1 (5 bases). The TCR sequence derives from a female donor in good health and CMV-seronegative. CDR3 DNA sequence: TGTGCCAGCGTGTCGGCTGAAGGGGTAGAGTACTTC. Amino acid sequence: CASVSAEGVEYF.